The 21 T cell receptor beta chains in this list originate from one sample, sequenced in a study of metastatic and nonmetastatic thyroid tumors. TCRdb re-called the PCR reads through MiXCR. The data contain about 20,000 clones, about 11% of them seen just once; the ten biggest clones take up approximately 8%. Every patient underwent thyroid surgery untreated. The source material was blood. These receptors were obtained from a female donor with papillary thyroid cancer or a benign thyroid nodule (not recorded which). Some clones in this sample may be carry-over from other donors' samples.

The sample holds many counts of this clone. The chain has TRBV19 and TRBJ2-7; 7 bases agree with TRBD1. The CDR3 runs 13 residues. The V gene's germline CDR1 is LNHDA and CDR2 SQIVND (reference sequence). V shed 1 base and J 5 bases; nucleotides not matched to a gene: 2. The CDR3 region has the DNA TGTGCCAGTAGTATAGGGACAGGAGACGAGCAGTACTTC. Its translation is CASSIGTGDEQYF.

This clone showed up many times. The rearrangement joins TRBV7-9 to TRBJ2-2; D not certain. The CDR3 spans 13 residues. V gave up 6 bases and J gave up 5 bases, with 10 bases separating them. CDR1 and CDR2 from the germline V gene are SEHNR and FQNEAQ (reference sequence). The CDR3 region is CASRHKKTGELFF. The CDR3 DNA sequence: TGTGCCAGCAGACATAAGAAAACCGGGGAGCTGTTTTTT.

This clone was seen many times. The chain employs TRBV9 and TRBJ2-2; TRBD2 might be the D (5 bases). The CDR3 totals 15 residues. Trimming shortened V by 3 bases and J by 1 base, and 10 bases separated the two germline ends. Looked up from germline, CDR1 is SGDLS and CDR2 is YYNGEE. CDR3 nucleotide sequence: TGTGCCAGCAGCGGTAGCGAGCGGAACACCGGGGAGCTGTTTTTT. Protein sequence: CASSGSERNTGELFF.

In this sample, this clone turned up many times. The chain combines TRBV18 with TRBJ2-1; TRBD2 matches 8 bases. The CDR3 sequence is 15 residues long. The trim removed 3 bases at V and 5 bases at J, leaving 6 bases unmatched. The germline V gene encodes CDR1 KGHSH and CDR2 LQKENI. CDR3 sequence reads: CASSPPAGVHNEQFF. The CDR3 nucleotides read TGTGCCAGCTCACCCCCAGCGGGAGTCCACAATGAGCAGTTCTTC.

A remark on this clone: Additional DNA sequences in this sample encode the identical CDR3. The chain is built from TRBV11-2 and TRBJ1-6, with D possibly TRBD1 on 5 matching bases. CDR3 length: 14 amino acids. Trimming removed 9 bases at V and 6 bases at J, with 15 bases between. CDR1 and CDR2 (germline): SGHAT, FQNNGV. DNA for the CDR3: TGTGCCAGTAGCCCTGGGCAGGGTAATTCACCCCTCCACTTT. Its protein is CASSPGQGNSPLHF.

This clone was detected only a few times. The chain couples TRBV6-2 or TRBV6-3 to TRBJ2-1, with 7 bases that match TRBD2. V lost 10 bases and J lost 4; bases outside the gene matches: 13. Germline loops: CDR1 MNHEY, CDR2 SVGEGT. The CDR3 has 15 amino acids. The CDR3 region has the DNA TGTGCCACCAGGGAGTCGGCGGGAGTGTACAATGAGCAGTTCTTC. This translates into CATRESAGVYNEQFF.

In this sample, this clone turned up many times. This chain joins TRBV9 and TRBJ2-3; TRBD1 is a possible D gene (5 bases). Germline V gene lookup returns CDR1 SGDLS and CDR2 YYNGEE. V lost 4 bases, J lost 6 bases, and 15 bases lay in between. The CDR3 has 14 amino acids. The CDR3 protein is CASSSTQGGDTQYF. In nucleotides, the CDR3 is TGTGCCAGCAGCTCTACTCAGGGCGGTGATACGCAGTATTTT.

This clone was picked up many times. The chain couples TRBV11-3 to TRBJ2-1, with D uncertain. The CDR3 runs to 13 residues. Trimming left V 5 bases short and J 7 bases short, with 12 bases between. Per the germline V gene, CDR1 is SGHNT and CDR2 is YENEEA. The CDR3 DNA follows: TGTGCCAGCAGCCCGGGCCCAACGAATGAGCAGTTCTTC. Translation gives CASSPGPTNEQFF.

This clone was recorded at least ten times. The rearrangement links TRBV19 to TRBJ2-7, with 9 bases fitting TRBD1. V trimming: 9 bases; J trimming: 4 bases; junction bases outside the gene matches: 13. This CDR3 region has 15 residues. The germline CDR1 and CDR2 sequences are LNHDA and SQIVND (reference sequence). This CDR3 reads CASSPAGTGQYEQYF. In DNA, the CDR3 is TGTGCCAGCTCCCCGGCCGGGACAGGGCAATACGAGCAGTACTTC. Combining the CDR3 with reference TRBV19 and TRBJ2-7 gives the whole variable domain DGGITQSPKYLFRKEGQNVTLSCEQNLNHDAMYWYRQDPGQGLRLIYYSQIVNDFQKGDIAEGYSVSREKKESFPLTVTSAQKNPTAFYLCASSPAGTGQYEQYFGPGTRLTVT.

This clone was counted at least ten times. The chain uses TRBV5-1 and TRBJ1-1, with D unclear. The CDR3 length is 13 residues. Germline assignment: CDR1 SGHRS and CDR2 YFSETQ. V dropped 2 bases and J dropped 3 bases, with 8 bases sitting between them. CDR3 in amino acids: CASSLRWDTEAFF. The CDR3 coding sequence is TGCGCCAGCAGCTTAAGGTGGGACACTGAAGCTTTCTTT.

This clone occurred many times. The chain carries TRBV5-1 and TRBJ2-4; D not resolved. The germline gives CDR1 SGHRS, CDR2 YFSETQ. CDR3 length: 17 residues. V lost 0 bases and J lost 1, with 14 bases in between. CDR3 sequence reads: CASSLVGFGKAKNIQYF. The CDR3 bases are TGCGCCAGCAGCTTGGTCGGGTTTGGGAAGGCCAAAAACATTCAGTACTTC.

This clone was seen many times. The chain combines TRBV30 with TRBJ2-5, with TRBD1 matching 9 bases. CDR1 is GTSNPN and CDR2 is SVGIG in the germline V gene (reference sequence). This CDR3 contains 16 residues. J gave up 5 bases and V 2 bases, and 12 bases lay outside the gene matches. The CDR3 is CAWSKPLTGGSETQYF. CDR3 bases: TGTGCCTGGAGTAAACCTCTTACAGGGGGCTCGGAGACCCAGTACTTC.

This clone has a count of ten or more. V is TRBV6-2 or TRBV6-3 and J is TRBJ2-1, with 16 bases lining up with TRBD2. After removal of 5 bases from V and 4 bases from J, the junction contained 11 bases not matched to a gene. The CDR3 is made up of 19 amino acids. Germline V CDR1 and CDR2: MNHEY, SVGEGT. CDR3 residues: CASSPIAGLAGGPYNEQFF. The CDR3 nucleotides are TGTGCCAGCAGTCCCATTGCGGGACTAGCGGGAGGGCCTTACAATGAGCAGTTCTTC.

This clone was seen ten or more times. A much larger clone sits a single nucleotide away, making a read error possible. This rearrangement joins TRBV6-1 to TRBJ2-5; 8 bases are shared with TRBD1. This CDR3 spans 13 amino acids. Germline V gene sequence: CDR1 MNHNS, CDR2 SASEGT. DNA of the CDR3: TGTGCCTGCAGTAGGGACAGGTTTGAAACCCAGTACTTC. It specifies CACSRDRFETQYF.

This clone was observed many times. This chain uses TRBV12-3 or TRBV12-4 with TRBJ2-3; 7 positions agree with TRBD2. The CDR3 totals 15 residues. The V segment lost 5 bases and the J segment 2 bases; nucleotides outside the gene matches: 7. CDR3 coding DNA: TGTGCCAGCAGTCCCGAGCGGGGTCACACAGATACGCAGTATTTT. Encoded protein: CASSPERGHTDTQYF.

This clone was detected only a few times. Here the CDR3 DNA reads TGTGCCAGCAGTGTCTTGAGCTCCTACGAGCAGTACTTC. Its translation is CASSVLSSYEQYF. The chain couples TRBV6-1 to TRBJ2-7; D not certain. V lost 4 bases and J 0 bases, leaving 7 bases between the germline ends. Looked up from germline, CDR1 is MNHNS and CDR2 is SASEGT. CDR3 length equals 13 residues.

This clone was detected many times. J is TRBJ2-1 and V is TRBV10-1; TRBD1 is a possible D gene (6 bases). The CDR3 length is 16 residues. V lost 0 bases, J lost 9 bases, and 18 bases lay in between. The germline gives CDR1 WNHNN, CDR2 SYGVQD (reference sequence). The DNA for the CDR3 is TGCGCCAGCAGTGAGTCAATTGAGGGGGAGACGGGTGAGCAGTTCTTC. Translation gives CASSESIEGETGEQFF.

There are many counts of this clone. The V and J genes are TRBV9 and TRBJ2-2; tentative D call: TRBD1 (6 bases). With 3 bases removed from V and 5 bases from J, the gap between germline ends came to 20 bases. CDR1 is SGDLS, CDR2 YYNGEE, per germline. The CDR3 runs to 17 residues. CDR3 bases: TGTGCCAGCAGCGGATCGACAGGCTACTCGCGGACCGGGGAGCTGTTTTTT. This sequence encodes CASSGSTGYSRTGELFF.

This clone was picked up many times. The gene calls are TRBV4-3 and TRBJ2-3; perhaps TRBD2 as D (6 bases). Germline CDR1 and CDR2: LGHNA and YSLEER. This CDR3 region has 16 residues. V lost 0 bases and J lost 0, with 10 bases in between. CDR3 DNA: TGCGCCAGCAGCCAAGATCGGAGCGGGAGCACAGATACGCAGTATTTT. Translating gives CASSQDRSGSTDTQYF.

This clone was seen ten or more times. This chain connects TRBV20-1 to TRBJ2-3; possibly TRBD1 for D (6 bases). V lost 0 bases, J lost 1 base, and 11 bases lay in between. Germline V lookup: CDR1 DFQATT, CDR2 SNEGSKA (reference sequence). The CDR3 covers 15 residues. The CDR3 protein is CSARDGTPRTDTQYF. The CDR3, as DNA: TGCAGTGCTAGAGATGGGACACCTCGCACAGATACGCAGTATTTT.

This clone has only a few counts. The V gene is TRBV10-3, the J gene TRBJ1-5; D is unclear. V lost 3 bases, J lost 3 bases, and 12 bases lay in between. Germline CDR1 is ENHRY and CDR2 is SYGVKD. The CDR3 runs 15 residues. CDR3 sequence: CAISEGKDNNQPQHF. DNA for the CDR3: TGTGCCATCAGTGAAGGAAAGGATAACAATCAGCCCCAGCATTTT.